This T cell receptor (beta chain) was identified during a study of blood T cell repertoires in COVID-19. Background on the study: PBMCs, B-cell-depleted T cells, or T cells were the source of the cDNA or gDNA that made up the material.

The CDR3 runs 16 residues. Germline V gene data show CDR1 as SGDLS and CDR2 as YYNGEE. V shed 0 bases and J shed 7 bases, with 16 bases lying between them. This clone has just one count. Per the original data handling: From reference gene primer amplification, estimates of nucleated cell counts were derived. Produced via immunoSEQ multiplex PCR; TCRdb's table is partial and in-frame only. D and trimming were read from the DNA, whereas the V and J calls and clone size are those reported in that table. Among 150,000 to 180,000 clones listed, about 90% were seen once. This receptor was obtained from a middle-aged man with acute or convalescent COVID-19. The chain carries TRBV9 and TRBJ2-2, with a possible D match to TRBD2 (6 bases). Sequencing was performed on peripheral blood. CDR3 sequence: CASSVGVGGGHGELFF. For the CDR3, the DNA is TGTGCCAGCAGCGTAGGGGTTGGGGGAGGCCACGGGGAGCTGTTTTTT.